The clone carrying this T cell receptor beta chain was counted ten times or more. The data stem from a study of blood T cell repertoires in COVID-19. Across the study: The origin of the acute and convalescent COVID-19 samples was the United States, Italy and Spain. T cells, B-cell-depleted T cells, or PBMCs supplied cDNA or gDNA.

The CDR3 totals 14 residues. Germline V lookup: CDR1 MNHEY, CDR2 SMNVEV (reference sequence). Trimming cost V 7 bases and J 8 bases, with 18 bases left between them. Per the study methods: Reference gene primer amplification yielded estimated nucleated cell counts. The table came from immunoSEQ multiplex PCR; TCRdb's copy has only in-frame clones and leaves some out. V, J and clone size are those of that table, while D and trimming were read from the DNA. The sample shows tens of thousands of clones, 70% to 85% of them seen only once. Input material: peripheral blood. The chain couples TRBV27 to TRBJ2-1; D may be TRBD2 (6 bases). The receptor comes from a man between 60 and 70 years old with active or convalescent COVID-19. The CDR3 is CASTTPAGGDEQFF. CDR3 DNA sequence: TGTGCCAGCACGACCCCAGCGGGCGGGGATGAGCAGTTCTTC.